These 5 T cell receptor beta chains came from one sample sequenced in a study of T cell changes during pregnancy in multiple sclerosis. Produced via immunoSEQ multiplex PCR; TCRdb's table is partial and in-frame only. The sample has approximately 100,000 clones, just over 90% seen once. Sequenced material: peripheral blood, taken after pregnancy. The receptors originated from a female donor with multiple sclerosis, enrolled in a pregnancy study.

The J gene is TRBJ2-1, the V gene TRBV7-9, with a weak D call TRBD2 (5 bases). The V gene lost 2 bases and the J gene lost 6 bases, with 11 bases spanning the gap. Germline lookup yields CDR1 SEHNR and CDR2 FQNEAQ (reference sequence). The CDR3 totals 14 residues. This CDR3 reads CASSLRGQLNEQFF. CDR3 nucleotides: TGTGCCAGCAGCTTAAGAGGGCAACTCAATGAGCAGTTCTTC.

This clone occurred a few times. The chain carries TRBV6-6 and TRBJ2-7, with D perhaps TRBD1 (6 bases). Deletions cut 2 bases from V and 9 bases from J, with 11 bases between. CDR1 MNHNY and CDR2 SVGAGI come from the germline V gene (reference sequence). CDR3 length: 12 residues. The DNA for the CDR3 is TGTGCCAGCAGTTACGGGACACCCGTGCAGTACTTC. Amino acid sequence: CASSYGTPVQYF.

The V call is TRBV18, the J call TRBJ1-3, with no clear D. Germline V gives CDR1 KGHSH, CDR2 LQKENI. Deletions cut 2 bases from V and 2 bases from J, with 10 bases between. The CDR3 has 15 amino acids. The CDR3 DNA sequence: TGTGCCAGCTCACCAATCGCGGAGGCTGGAAACACCATATATTTT. It yields the protein CASSPIAEAGNTIYF.

The gene calls are TRBV9 and TRBJ1-3, with 10 nucleotides matching TRBD1. V shed 0 bases, J shed 3 bases, and the junction held 12 bases outside the gene matches. CDR1 SGDLS and CDR2 YYNGEE come from the germline V gene. There are 19 residues in the CDR3. CDR3 in amino acids: CASSVGLGTGAGSGNTIYF. The CDR3 nucleotides read TGTGCCAGCAGCGTAGGGTTAGGGACAGGGGCTGGAAGTGGAAACACCATATATTTT.

The CDR3 is CASSGPGQGSEKLFF. The CDR3 DNA reads as TGTGCCAGCAGCGGACCGGGACAGGGTTCTGAAAAACTGTTTTTT. The rearrangement uses TRBV9 and TRBJ1-4, with 9 bases that match TRBD1. From germline, CDR1 is SGDLS and CDR2 YYNGEE. The V and J ends lost 3 bases and 7 bases, in that order; junction bases with no gene match: 7. The CDR3 sequence is 15 residues long.